There are many counts of the clone carrying this TCR beta chain. Its antigen is as yet unknown. The sample is drawn from a study of glioma-infiltrating T cells. Germline CDR1 SQVTM, CDR2 ANQGSEA. Trimming took 6 bases from V and 1 from J; bases not matched to a gene: 3. CDR3 size: 12 residues. TCR alpha and beta CDR3 regions were amplified from RNA using iRepertoire nested multiplex PCR. TCRdb called the multiplex PCR reads again in MiXCR, with one record for every CDR3 protein. The table shows some 90,000 distinct CDR3 sequences, with about 40% occurring only once. Whole-study findings and limits: Gliomas, especially low-grade, showed above-expected tissue-blood divergence; non-neoplastic patients showed below. CDR3 overlap between tissue and blood was very small.

The V call is TRBV29-1, the J call TRBJ2-7, with 7 bases matching TRBD1. Sample: glioma tissue, nonneoplastic brain tissue, or PBMCs (not recorded which). The source is a human donor with low-grade glioma or glioblastoma, undergoing nonglioma brain surgery, or in good health (not recorded which). For the CDR3, the DNA is TGCAGCGTCCGGACAGGATCCTACGAGCAGTACTTC. This encodes CSVRTGSYEQYF.